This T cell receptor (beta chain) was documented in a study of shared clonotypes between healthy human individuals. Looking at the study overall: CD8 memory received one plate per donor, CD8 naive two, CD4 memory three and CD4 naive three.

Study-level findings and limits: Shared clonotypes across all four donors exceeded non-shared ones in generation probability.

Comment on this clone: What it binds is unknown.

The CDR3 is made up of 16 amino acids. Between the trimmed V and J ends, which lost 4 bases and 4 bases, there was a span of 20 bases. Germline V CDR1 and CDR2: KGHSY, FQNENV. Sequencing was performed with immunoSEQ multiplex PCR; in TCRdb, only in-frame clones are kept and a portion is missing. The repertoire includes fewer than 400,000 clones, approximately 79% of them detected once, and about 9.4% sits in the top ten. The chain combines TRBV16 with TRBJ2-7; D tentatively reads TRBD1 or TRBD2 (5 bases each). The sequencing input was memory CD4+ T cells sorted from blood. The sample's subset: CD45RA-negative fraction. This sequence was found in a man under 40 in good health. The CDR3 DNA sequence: TGTGCCAGCAGCCCACCACCGGGACCCCTAAGGTACGAGCAGTACTTC. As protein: CASSPPPGPLRYEQYF.